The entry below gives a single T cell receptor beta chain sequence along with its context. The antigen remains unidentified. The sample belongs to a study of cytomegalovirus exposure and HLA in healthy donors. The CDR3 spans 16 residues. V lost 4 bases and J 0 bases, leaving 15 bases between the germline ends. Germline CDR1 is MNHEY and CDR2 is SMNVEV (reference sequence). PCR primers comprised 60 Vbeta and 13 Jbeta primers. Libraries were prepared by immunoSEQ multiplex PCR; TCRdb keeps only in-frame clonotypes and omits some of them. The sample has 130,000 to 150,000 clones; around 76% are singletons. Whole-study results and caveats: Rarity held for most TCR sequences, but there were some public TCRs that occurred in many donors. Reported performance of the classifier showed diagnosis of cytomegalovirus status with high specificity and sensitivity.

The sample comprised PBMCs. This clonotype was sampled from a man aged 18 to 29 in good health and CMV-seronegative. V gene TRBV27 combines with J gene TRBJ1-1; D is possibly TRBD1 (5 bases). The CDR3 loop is CASSSDVGVLNTEAFF. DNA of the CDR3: TGTGCCAGCAGTTCCGACGTAGGGGTACTGAACACTGAAGCTTTCTTT.